This T cell receptor beta chain stems from a study of vaccination and CD4 T cells after COVID-19. The Oncomine TCR Beta short-read assay sequenced DNA from cultured CD4+ T cells. Genomic DNA was drawn out of CD4+ T cells grown in culture. TCRdb re-called the PCR reads with MiXCR, one entry per CDR3 protein. The sample includes around 8,400 distinct CDR3 sequences, roughly two fifths of them seen just once. This CDR3 contains 14 residues. Per the germline V gene, CDR1 is SEHNR and CDR2 is FQNEAQ (reference sequence). V lost 3 bases to trimming and J lost 5 bases; unmatched junction nucleotides: 4. Noted treatment: approximately 11-day PBMC culture with coronavirus spike peptide pools or control peptides (ViraFEST assay). According to the study, CD4+ T cells from the unexposed donor were gathered ahead of the COVID-19 pandemic (2011-2018). This clonotype was detected a few times. Its antigen is unidentified.

The sequence derives from a human donor in good health. The sample taken for sequencing was CD4+ T cells from blood, cultured in vitro. This chain links TRBV7-9 with TRBJ2-1; 7 bases fit TRBD2. CDR3 coding DNA: TGTGCCAGCAGCTTGCAGGGACTACACAATGAGCAGTTCTTC. Its translation: CASSLQGLHNEQFF.